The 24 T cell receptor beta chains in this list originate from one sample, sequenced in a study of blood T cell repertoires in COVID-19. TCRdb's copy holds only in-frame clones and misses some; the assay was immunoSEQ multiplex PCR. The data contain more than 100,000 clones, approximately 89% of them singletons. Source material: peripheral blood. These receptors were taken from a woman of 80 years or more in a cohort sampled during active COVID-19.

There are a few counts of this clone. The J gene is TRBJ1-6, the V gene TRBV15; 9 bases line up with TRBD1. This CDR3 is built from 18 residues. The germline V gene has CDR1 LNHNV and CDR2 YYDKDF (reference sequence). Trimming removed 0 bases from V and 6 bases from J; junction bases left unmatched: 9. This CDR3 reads CATSRDPSGTGTNSPLHF. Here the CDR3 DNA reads TGTGCCACCAGCAGAGATCCCAGCGGGACAGGGACTAATTCACCCCTCCACTTT. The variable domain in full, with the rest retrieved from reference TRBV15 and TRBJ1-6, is DAMVIQNPRYQVTQFGKPVTLSCSQTLNHNVMYWYQQKSSQAPKLLFHYYDKDFNNEADTPDNFQSRRPNTSFCFLDIRSPGLGDTAMYLCATSRDPSGTGTNSPLHFGNGTRLTVT.

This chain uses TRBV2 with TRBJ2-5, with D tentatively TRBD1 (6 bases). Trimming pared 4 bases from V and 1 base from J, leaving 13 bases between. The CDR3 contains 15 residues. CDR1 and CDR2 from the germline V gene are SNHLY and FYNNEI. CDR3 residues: CASSGGTGRQETQYF. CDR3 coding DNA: TGTGCCAGCAGTGGGGGAACAGGGCGCCAAGAGACCCAGTACTTC.

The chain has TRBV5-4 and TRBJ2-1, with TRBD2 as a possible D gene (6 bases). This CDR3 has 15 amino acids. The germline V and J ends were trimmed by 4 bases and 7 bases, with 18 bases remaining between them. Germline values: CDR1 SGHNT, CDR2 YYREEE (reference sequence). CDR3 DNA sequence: TGTGCCAGCAGCGCCCGGACGGGAGTGGCAAATGAGCAGTTCTTC. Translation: CASSARTGVANEQFF.

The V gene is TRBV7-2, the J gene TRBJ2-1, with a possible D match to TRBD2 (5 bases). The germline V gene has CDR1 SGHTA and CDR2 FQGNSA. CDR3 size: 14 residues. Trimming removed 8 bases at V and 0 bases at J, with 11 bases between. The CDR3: CASGRQNSYNEQFF. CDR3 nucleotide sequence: TGTGCCAGCGGGAGACAAAACTCCTACAATGAGCAGTTCTTC.

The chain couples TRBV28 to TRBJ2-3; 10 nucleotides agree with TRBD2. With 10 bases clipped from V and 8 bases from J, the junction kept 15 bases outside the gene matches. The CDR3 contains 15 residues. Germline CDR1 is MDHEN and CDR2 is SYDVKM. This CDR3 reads CATSPLLAGGATQYF. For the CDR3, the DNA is TGTGCCACTTCCCCCCTATTAGCGGGAGGAGCTACGCAGTATTTT. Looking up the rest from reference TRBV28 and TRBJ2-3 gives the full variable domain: DVKVTQSSRYLVKRTGEKVFLECVQDMDHENMFWYRQDPGLGLRLIYFSYDVKMKEKGDIPEGYSVSREKKERFSLILESASTNQTSMYLCATSPLLAGGATQYFGPGTRLTVL.

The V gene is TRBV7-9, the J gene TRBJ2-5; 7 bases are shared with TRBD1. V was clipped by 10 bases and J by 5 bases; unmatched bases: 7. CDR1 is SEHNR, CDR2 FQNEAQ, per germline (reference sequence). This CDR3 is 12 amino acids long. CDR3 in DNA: TGTGCCACCCAGGGGGAAGCGGAGACCCAGTACTTC. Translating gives CATQGEAETQYF.

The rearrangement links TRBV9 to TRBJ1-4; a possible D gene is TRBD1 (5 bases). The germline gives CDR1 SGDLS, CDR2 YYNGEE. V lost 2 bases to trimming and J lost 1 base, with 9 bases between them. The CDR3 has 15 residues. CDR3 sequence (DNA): TGTGCCAGCAGCGTCTTCGACAGAACTAATGAAAAACTGTTTTTT. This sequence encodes CASSVFDRTNEKLFF. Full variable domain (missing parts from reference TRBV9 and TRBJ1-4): DSGVTQTPKHLITATGQRVTLRCSPRSGDLSVYWYQQSLDQGLQFLIQYYNGEERAKGNILERFSAQQFPDLHSELNLSSLELGDSALYFCASSVFDRTNEKLFFGSGTQLSVL.

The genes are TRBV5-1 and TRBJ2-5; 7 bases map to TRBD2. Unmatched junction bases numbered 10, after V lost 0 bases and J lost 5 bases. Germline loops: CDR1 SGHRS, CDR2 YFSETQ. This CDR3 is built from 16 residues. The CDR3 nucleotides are TGCGCCAGCAGCTTGGGCAGCGGGGCTGATTGGGAGACCCAGTACTTC. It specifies CASSLGSGADWETQYF.

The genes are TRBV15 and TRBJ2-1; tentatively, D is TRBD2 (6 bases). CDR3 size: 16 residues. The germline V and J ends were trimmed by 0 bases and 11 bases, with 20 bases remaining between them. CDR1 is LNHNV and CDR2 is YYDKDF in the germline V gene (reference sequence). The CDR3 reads CATSRDDFSLRGKQFF. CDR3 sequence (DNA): TGTGCCACCAGCAGAGATGACTTTTCTCTACGGGGGAAGCAGTTCTTC.

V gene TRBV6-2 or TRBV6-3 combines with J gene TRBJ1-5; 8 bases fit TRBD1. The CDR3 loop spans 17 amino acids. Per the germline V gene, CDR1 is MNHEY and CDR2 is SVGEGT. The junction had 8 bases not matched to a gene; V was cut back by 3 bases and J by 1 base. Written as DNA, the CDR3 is TGTGCCAGCAGTTATCCAGGGGGCGCCGGCAGCAATCAGCCCCAGCATTTT. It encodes CASSYPGGAGSNQPQHF.

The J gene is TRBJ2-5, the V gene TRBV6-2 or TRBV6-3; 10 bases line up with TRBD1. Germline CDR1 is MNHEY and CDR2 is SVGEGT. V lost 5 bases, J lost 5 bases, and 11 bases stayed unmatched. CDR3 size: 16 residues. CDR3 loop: CASSQDRGRRGETQYF. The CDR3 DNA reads TGTGCCAGCAGTCAAGACAGGGGGCGACGGGGGGAGACCCAGTACTTC.

The CDR3 bases are TGCAGTGTGGGCCAATACGAGCAGTACTTC. Translated: CSVGQYEQYF. The genes are TRBV20-1 and TRBJ2-7; D unclear. Trimming shortened V by 7 bases and J by 4 bases, and 8 bases separated the two germline ends. Germline values: CDR1 DFQATT, CDR2 SNEGSKA (reference sequence). The CDR3 has 10 amino acids.

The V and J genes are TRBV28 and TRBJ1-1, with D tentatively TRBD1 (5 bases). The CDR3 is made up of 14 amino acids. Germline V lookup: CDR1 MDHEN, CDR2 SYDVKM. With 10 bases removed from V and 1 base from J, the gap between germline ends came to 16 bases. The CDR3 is CAIRWGERNTEAFF. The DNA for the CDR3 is TGTGCCATCCGCTGGGGGGAACGGAACACTGAAGCTTTCTTT.

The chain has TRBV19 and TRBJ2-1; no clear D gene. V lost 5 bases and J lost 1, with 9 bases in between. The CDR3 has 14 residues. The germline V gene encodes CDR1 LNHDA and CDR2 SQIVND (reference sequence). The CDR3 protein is CASSEVASYNEQFF. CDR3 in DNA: TGTGCCAGTAGTGAGGTAGCTTCCTACAATGAGCAGTTCTTC.

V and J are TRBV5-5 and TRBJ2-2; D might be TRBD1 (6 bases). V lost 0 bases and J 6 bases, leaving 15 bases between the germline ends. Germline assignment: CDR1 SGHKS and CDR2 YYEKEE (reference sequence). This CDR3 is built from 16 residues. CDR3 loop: CASSLVQGHVPGELFF. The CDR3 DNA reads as TGTGCCAGCAGCTTGGTACAGGGCCATGTCCCCGGGGAGCTGTTTTTT.

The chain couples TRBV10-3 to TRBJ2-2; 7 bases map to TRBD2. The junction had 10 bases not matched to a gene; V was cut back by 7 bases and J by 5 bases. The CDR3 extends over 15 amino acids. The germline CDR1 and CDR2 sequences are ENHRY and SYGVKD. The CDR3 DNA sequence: TGTGCCATCATGGCCAGCGGGAAGTATACCGGGGAGCTGTTTTTT. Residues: CAIMASGKYTGELFF.

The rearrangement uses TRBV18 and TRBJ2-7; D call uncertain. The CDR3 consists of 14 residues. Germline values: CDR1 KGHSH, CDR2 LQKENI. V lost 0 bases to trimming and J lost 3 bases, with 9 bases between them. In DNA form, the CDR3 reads TGTGCCAGCTCACCACCTGAGAGGCTCTACGAGCAGTACTTC. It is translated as CASSPPERLYEQYF.

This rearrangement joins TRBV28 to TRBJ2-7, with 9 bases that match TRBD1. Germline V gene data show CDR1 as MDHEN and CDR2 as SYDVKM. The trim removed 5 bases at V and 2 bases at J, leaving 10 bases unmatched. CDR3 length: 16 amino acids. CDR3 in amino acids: CASSTPGQGIPYEQYF. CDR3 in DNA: TGTGCCAGCAGTACTCCGGGACAGGGAATCCCCTACGAGCAGTACTTC.

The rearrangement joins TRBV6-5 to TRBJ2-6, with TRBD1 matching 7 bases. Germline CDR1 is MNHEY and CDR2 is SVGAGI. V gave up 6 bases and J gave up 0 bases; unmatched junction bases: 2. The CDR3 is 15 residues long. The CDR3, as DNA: TGTGCCAGCAGCACAGGGGCCTCTGGGGCCAACGTCCTGACTTTC. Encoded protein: CASSTGASGANVLTF.

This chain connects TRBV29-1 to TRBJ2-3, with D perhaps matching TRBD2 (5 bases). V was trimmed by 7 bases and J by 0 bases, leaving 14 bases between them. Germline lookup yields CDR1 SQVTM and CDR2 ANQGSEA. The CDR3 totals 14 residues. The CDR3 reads CSERSASSTDTQYF. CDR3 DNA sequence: TGCAGCGAGCGGTCTGCATCGAGCACAGATACGCAGTATTTT.

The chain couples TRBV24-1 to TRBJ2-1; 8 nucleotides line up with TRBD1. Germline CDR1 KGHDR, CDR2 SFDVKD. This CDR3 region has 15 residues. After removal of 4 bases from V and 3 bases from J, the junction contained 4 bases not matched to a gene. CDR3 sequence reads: CATSEPGTGYNEQFF. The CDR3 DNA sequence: TGTGCCACCAGTGAGCCCGGGACAGGCTACAATGAGCAGTTCTTC.

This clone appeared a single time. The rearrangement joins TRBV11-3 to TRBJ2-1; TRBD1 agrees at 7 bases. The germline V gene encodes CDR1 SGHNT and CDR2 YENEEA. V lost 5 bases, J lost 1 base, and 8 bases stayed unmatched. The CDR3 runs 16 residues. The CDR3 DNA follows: TGTGCCAGCAGCGATCCCCGACAGGGTTCCTACAATGAGCAGTTCTTC. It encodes CASSDPRQGSYNEQFF.

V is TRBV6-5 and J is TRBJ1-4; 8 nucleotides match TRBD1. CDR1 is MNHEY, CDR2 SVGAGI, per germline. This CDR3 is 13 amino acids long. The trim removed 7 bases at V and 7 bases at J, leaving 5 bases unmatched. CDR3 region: CASTGQGGEKLFF. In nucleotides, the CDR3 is TGTGCCAGCACCGGACAGGGCGGTGAAAAACTGTTTTTT.

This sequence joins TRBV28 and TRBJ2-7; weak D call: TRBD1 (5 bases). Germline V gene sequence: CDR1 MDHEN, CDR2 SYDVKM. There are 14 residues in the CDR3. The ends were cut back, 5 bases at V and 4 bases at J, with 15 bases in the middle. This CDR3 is CASSGAQLPYEQYF. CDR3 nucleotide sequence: TGTGCCAGCAGTGGGGCCCAGCTACCTTACGAGCAGTACTTC.